The 20 T cell receptor beta chains below were found in one sample sequenced in a study of T cells in Graves' hyperthyroidism and ophthalmopathy. Researchers amplified the TCR beta CDR3 regions from RNA transcripts. In the first-round RT-PCR of the TCR CDR3, the HTBI primer set was used. TCRdb ran MiXCR on the multiplex PCR reads and lists one entry per CDR3 protein. Here the sample spans under 450,000 distinct CDR3 sequences, roughly a sixth being singletons. Sequenced: blood. Receptors originate from a woman aged 25 to 39 with Graves' hyperthyroidism that later progressed to Graves' ophthalmopathy.

The chain uses TRBV7-2 and TRBJ2-1; D ambiguous. Germline lookup yields CDR1 SGHTA and CDR2 FQGNSA. V was shortened by 1 base and J by 8 bases, with 6 bases between the two germline ends. There are 12 residues in the CDR3. CDR3 bases: TGTGCCAGCAGCTTAGTAGTCTATGAGCAGTTCTTC. This encodes CASSLVVYEQFF.

There are many counts of this clonotype. V gene TRBV12-3 or TRBV12-4 combines with J gene TRBJ2-2; D is undetermined. V was clipped by 6 bases and J by 8 bases, with 10 bases between them. The CDR3 has 12 residues. The CDR3 DNA reads as TGTGCCAGCAGACCCGGTGGGGGGGAGCTGTTTTTT. Translating gives CASRPGGGELFF.

This clonotype was seen repeatedly, ten times or more. The chain couples TRBV27 to TRBJ2-2, with 8 bases identical to TRBD2. Germline CDR1 and CDR2: MNHEY and SMNVEV (reference sequence). The CDR3 is made up of 14 amino acids. The V gene end was trimmed by 4 bases and the J gene end by 5 bases; junction bases not matched to a gene: 3. As DNA, the CDR3 is TGTGCCAGCAGTTACGGGACTAGAACCGGGGAGCTGTTTTTT. This gives the protein CASSYGTRTGELFF.

This clonotype was seen many times. CDR3 nucleotides: TGTGCCAGCAGCCTCATACCCCACATCGGTGGGGCGCAGTATTTT. Translating it yields CASSLIPHIGGAQYF. The chain carries TRBV7-2 and TRBJ2-3; D is unresolved. CDR1 and CDR2 (germline): SGHTA, FQGNSA. The length of the CDR3 is 15 residues. Trimming removed 5 bases from V and 10 bases from J, with 22 bases in between.

This sequence joins TRBV7-8 and TRBJ2-7, with TRBD2 matching 13 bases. V gave up 5 bases and J gave up 2 bases; unmatched junction bases: 6. The CDR3 loop spans 16 amino acids. Germline CDR1 reads SGHVS; CDR2 reads FQNEAQ. The DNA for the CDR3 is TGTGCCAGCAGCACCGGGACTAGCGGGACTCCCTACGAGCAGTACTTC. Protein: CASSTGTSGTPYEQYF.

There are many counts of this clonotype. The chain employs TRBV27 and TRBJ2-3; the match to TRBD2 covers 10 bases. Germline CDR1 MNHEY, CDR2 SMNVEV (reference sequence). The length of the CDR3 is 15 residues. Trimming took 7 bases from V and 1 from J; bases not matched to a gene: 5. CDR3 protein: CASTRGTSGTDTQYF. In nucleotides, the CDR3 is TGTGCCAGCACCAGAGGGACTAGCGGCACAGATACGCAGTATTTT.

This clonotype was observed many times. This chain links TRBV19 with TRBJ2-7; 11 positions agree with TRBD2. Trimming at V came to 3 bases and at J to 6 bases, leaving 7 bases not matched to a gene. Germline CDR1 LNHDA, CDR2 SQIVND (reference sequence). The CDR3 is 15 residues long. CDR3 nucleotide sequence: TGTGCCAGTAGTATTGGGGCTAGCGGGAGGACCGAGCAGTACTTC. Protein: CASSIGASGRTEQYF.

This clonotype was seen repeatedly, ten times or more. This chain links TRBV5-1 with TRBJ2-2; 9 bases are a match to TRBD2. The CDR3 consists of 17 residues. Trimming at V came to 3 bases and at J to 4 bases, leaving 10 bases not matched to a gene. Germline CDR1 and CDR2: SGHRS and YFSETQ. The CDR3 nucleotides read TGCGCCAGCAGCTCGGCTCCGGGACTAGCAGGCACCGGGGAGCTGTTTTTT. It is translated as CASSSAPGLAGTGELFF.

The chain combines TRBV20-1 with TRBJ2-3; TRBD2 aligns across 8 bases. Per germline, CDR1 DFQATT and CDR2 SNEGSKA (reference sequence). The V and J ends lost 5 bases and 0 bases, in that order; junction bases with no gene match: 22. The CDR3 loop spans 20 amino acids. The CDR3 region is CSAEGLLLEKERGSTDTQYF. Here the CDR3 DNA reads TGCAGTGCTGAAGGACTTCTTCTAGAGAAAGAGCGGGGGAGCACAGATACGCAGTATTTT.

This clonotype was picked up a small number of times. The chain links TRBV7-6 to TRBJ1-3, with unresolved D. V gave up 5 bases and J gave up 0 bases, with 8 bases separating them. The CDR3 spans 14 residues. Per the germline V gene, CDR1 is SGHVS and CDR2 is FNYEAQ. DNA for the CDR3: TGTGCCAGCAGCGACCGGAACTCTGGAAACACCATATATTTT. Amino acids: CASSDRNSGNTIYF.

This clonotype was seen many times. The junction and the germline gene differ at one end; a read error may be behind it. The V call is TRBV28, the J call TRBJ1-2; D is possibly TRBD1 (6 bases). This CDR3 is 14 amino acids long. The germline V gene has CDR1 MDHEN and CDR2 SYDVKM. The CDR3 bases are TGTGCCAGCAGTTTGGGCCTGAGGGGGTCTTCCGACGCCTTC. Its translation is CASSLGLRGSSDAF.

This clonotype was counted at least ten times. The gene calls are TRBV27 and TRBJ2-2; D unclear. Germline V CDR1 and CDR2: MNHEY, SMNVEV (reference sequence). The CDR3 has 13 residues. V lost 3 bases and J 0 bases, leaving 2 bases between the germline ends. The CDR3 DNA reads TGTGCCAGCAGTTTTTCGAACACCGGGGAGCTGTTTTTT. It yields the protein CASSFSNTGELFF.

This clonotype was counted only a few times. The V gene is TRBV5-1, the J gene TRBJ1-3, with D tentatively TRBD1 (5 bases). V lost 1 base and J lost 2, with 7 bases in between. The CDR3 length is 14 residues. Germline-derived CDR1 and CDR2 are SGHRS and YFSETQ. This chain's CDR3 is CASSLLGPGNTIYF. CDR3 bases: TGCGCCAGCAGCTTGTTGGGGCCTGGAAACACCATATATTTT.

A few counts support this clonotype. This chain links TRBV6-1 with TRBJ2-7; D might be TRBD2 (5 bases). Trimming removed 8 bases from V and 0 bases from J, with 11 bases in between. Germline V gene sequence: CDR1 MNHNS, CDR2 SASEGT. The CDR3 is made up of 13 amino acids. The CDR3 loop is CASRRPSSYEQYF. CDR3 nucleotide sequence: TGTGCCAGCCGGAGGCCCAGCTCCTACGAGCAGTACTTC.

This clonotype has a count of ten or more. The chain is built from TRBV5-1 and TRBJ1-2; D is unclear. V lost 3 bases and J lost 3, with 6 bases in between. The germline CDR1 and CDR2 sequences are SGHRS and YFSETQ. The CDR3 runs 12 residues. Here the CDR3 reads CASSSEYYGYTF. The CDR3 DNA sequence: TGCGCCAGCAGCTCGGAGTACTATGGCTACACCTTC.

This chain joins TRBV7-9 and TRBJ2-3; D gene uncertain. Germline values: CDR1 SEHNR, CDR2 FQNEAQ (reference sequence). V was cut by 3 bases and J by 7 bases, with 11 bases left in between. This CDR3 comprises 13 residues. CDR3 amino acids: CASSFIIGNTQYF. DNA of the CDR3: TGTGCCAGCAGCTTTATCATAGGCAATACGCAGTATTTT.

This clonotype was observed at least ten times. The chain combines TRBV7-8 with TRBJ2-7; TRBD2 matches 7 bases. CDR3 length: 15 residues. Germline CDR1 is SGHVS and CDR2 is FQNEAQ. V lost 4 bases and J lost 3; bases outside the gene matches: 9. CDR3 region: CASSYVRERGYEQYF. DNA for the CDR3: TGTGCCAGCAGCTACGTACGGGAGCGGGGCTACGAGCAGTACTTC.

This clonotype occurred many times. V usage is TRBV11-1 and J usage is TRBJ2-7; 7 bases agree with TRBD1. Germline V gives CDR1 SGHAT, CDR2 FQDESV (reference sequence). The length of the CDR3 is 14 residues. The V and J ends lost 3 bases and 6 bases, in that order; junction bases with no gene match: 8. The CDR3 nucleotides read TGTGCCAGCAGCTTCGTGTCAGACAGGGCCGAGCAGTACTTC. Protein sequence: CASSFVSDRAEQYF.

Only a few counts were recorded for this clonotype. The chain couples TRBV4-1 to TRBJ1-6; 7 nucleotides agree with TRBD1. The CDR3 totals 15 residues. The V and J ends lost 2 bases and 9 bases, in that order; junction bases with no gene match: 7. From germline, CDR1 is MGHRA and CDR2 YSYEKL. For the CDR3, the DNA is TGCGCCAGCAGCCAACCCGACAGGGAGGGTTCACCCCTCCACTTT. The encoded protein is CASSQPDREGSPLHF.

This clonotype was picked up many times. The J gene is TRBJ1-6, the V gene TRBV11-2; no clear D. The ends were cut back, 9 bases at V and 10 bases at J, with 16 bases in the middle. The CDR3 loop spans 13 amino acids. Germline CDR1 is SGHAT and CDR2 is FQNNGV. The CDR3, as DNA: TGTGCCAGTCGACATTCTTTCGACTCACCCCTCCACTTT. Protein sequence: CASRHSFDSPLHF.